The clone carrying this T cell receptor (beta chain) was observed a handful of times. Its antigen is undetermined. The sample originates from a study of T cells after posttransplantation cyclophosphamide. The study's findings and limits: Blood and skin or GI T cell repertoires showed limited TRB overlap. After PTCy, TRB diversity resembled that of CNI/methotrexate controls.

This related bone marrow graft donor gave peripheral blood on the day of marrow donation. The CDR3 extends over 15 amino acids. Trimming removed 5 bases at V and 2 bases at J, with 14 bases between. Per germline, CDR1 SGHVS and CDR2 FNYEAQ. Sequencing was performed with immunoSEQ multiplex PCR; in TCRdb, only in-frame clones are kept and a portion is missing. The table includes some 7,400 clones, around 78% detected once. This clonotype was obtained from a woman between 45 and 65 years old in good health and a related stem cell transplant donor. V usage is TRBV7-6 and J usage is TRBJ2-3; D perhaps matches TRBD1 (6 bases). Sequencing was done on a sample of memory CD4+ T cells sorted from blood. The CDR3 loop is CASSLGGPPTDTQYF. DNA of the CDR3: TGTGCCAGCAGCCTTGGGGGCCCTCCCACAGATACGCAGTATTTT.